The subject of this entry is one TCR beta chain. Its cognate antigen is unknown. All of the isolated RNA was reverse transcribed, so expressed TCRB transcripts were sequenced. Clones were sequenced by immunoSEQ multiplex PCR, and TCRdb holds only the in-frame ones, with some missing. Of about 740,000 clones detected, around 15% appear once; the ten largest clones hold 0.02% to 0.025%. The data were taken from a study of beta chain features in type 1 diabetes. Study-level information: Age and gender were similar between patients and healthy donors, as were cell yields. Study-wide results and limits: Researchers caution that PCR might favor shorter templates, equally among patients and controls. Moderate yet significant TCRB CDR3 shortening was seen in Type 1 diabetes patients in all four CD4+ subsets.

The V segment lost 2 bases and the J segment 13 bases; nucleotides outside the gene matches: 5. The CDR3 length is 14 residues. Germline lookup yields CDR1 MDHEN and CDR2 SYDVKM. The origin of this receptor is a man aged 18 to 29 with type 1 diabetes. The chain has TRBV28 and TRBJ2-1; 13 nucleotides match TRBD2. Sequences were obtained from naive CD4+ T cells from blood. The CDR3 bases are TGTGCCAGCAGTTTACCTGGACTAGCGGGGGCCCAGTTCTTC. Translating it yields CASSLPGLAGAQFF.